This TCR beta chain came from a study of OX40 agonist ivuxolimab in advanced cancers. The repertoire was sequenced with immunoSEQ multiplex PCR; TCRdb's copy has only in-frame clones and lacks some. The table has around 29,000 clones, more than 85% seen once; the top ten hold about 8.4%. Trimming removed 4 bases at V and 0 bases at J, with 16 bases between. Germline V gene data show CDR1 as SEHNR and CDR2 as FQNEAQ (reference sequence). The CDR3 has 17 amino acids. As to this clone: Its specificity is not known.

Study-wide results and limits: Within 6 weeks, CD4+ and CD8+ blood T cells expanded clonally at 0.1 to 3.0 mg/kg. Among T cells, CD8+ cells averaged more expanded clones than CD4+ cells.

The clonotype comes from an adult with an advanced solid tumor such as melanoma, head and neck, liver or kidney cancer. The J gene is TRBJ1-3, the V gene TRBV7-9; D is uncertain. The specimen was CD4+ or CD8+ T cells sorted from blood, collected in a trial of the OX40 agonist ivuxolimab. CDR3 region: CASSSDLPLSSGNTIYF. As DNA, the CDR3 is TGTGCCAGCAGCTCGGACCTACCGCTTTCCTCTGGAAACACCATATATTTT.